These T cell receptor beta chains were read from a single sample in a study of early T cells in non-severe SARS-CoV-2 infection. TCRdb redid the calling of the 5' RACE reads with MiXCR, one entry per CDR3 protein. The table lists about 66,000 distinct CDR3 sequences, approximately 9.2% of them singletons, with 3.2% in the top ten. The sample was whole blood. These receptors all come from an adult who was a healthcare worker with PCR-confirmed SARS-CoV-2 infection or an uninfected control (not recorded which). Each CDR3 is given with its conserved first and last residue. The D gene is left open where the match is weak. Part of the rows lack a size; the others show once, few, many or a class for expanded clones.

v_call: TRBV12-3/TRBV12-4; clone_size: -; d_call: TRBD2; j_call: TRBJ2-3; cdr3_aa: CASLSLAGGPGTQYF
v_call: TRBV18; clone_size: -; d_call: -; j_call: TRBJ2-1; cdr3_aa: CASSPGSRRLKNEQFF
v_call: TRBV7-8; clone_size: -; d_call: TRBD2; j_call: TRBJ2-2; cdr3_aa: CASSGLAGATGERFF
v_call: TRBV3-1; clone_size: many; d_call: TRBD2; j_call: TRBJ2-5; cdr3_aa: CASRLGTSHQETQYF
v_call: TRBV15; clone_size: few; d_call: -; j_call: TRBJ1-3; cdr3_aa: CATSRDVTTGNTIYF
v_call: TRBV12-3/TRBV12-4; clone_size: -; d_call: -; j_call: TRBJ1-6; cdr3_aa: CASSLPGYSDNSPLHF
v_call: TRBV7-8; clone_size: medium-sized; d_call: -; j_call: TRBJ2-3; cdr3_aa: CASSLVLGVGDTQYF
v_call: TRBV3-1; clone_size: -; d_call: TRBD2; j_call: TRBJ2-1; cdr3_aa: CASSQVTSGSPRSYNEQFF
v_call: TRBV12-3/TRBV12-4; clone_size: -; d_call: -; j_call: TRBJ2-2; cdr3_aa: CASSFSGRGTGELFF
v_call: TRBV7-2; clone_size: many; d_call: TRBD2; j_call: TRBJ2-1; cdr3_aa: CASSPPSGRREQFF
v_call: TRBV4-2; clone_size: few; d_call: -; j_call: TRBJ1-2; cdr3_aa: CASSQHTPEAYGYTF
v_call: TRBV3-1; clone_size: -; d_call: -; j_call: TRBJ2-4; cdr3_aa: CASSHRALAKNIQYF
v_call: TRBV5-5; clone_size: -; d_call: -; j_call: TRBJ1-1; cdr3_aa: CASSLAGLDTEAFF
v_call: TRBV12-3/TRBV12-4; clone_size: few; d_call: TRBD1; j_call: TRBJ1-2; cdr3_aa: CASSLGGTGANRYTF
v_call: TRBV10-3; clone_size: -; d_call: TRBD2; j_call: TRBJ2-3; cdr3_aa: CAIREREGRDTQYF
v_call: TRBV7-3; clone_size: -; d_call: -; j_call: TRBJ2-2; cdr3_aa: CASSEDQGGTGELFF
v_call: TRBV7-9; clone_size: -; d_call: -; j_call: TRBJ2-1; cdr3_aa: CASSRNRGISYNEQFF
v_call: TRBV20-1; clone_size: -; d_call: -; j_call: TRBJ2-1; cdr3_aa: CSASDTVHEQFF
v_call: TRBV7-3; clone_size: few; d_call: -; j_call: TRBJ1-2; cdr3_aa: CASSLSGVYGYTF
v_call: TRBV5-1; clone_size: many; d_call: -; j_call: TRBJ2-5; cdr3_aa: CASSFAPDQETQYF
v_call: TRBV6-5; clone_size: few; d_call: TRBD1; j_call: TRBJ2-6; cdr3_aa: CASSYTGTGISGANVLTF
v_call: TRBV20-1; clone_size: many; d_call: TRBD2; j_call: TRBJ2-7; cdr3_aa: CSARDGAGAPLEQYF
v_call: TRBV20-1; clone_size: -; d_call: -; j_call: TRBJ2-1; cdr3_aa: CSAAGDTYNEQFF
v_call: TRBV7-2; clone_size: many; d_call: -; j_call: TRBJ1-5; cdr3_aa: CASSARGRQPQHF
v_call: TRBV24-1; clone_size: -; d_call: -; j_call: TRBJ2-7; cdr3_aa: CATSRDSYEQYF
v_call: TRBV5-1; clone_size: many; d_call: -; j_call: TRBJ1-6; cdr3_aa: CASSTYGGAVYNSPLHF
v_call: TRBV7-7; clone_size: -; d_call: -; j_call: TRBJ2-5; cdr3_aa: CASSPSGETQYF
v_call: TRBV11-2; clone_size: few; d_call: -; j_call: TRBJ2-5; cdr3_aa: CASSRQEETQYF